The source of this TCR beta chain is a study of blood T cell repertoires in COVID-19. The CDR3 extends over 17 amino acids. Trimming removed 4 bases from V and 5 bases from J; junction bases left unmatched: 17. Per the germline V gene, CDR1 is SGDLS and CDR2 is YYNGEE. The assay was immunoSEQ multiplex PCR, and TCRdb's table has in-frame clones only and misses some. The table shows fewer than 300,000 clones, with 82% occurring only once. Sequencing was carried out using PBMCs or T cells enriched from blood (not recorded which). The TCR comes from a middle-aged man who had been exposed to COVID-19. This chain links TRBV9 with TRBJ2-7; 8 nucleotides agree with TRBD1. CDR3 DNA sequence: TGTGCCAGCAGCCCAGGACCAGGGGGCGCGGGCCTTAACGAGCAGTACTTC. Translation: CASSPGPGGAGLNEQYF.